This TCR beta chain originates from a study of CD8 T cells in ankylosing spondylitis. Study-level points and caveats: Disease-associated clones were CD8+ and fairly uncommon in peripheral blood. One TCR beta motif, made up of about 8 highly homologous variants, appeared characteristic of ankylosing spondylitis blood.

In making TCR beta libraries, quantitative 5'-RACE with molecular barcodes was used. One entry per CDR3 protein, called by TCRdb with MiXCR from the 5' RACE reads. The sample shows about 210,000 distinct CDR3 sequences, just under 7.5% of them seen only once. This clonotype was detected many times. Its target is unknown. Germline values: CDR1 LGHDT, CDR2 YNNKEL (reference sequence). With 0 bases clipped from V and 2 bases from J, the junction kept 2 bases outside the gene matches. CDR3 size: 15 residues. The chain combines TRBV3-1 with TRBJ1-2, with 8 nucleotides matching TRBD1. This clonotype originated in a male donor with ankylosing spondylitis. The sample taken for sequencing was blood, either unsorted or a sorted T cell fraction (not recorded which). CDR3 sequence (DNA): TGTGCCAGCAGCCAAGATTGGACAGGGAACTATGGCTACACCTTC. This sequence encodes CASSQDWTGNYGYTF.